This TCR beta chain is drawn from a study of early T cells in non-severe SARS-CoV-2 infection. About the study: Unsorted whole blood bulk RNA was sequenced, with unpaired chains. General study points: Reliance on VDJdb matching favored anti-spike CD8 responses; private and CD4 specificities were missed.

As to this clonotype: Its antigen remains unidentified.

Individual cDNA molecules received unique molecular identifiers during library preparation. TCRdb re-analysed the 5' RACE reads in MiXCR, keeping a single row per CDR3 protein. The data show about 45,000 distinct CDR3 sequences, approximately 10% seen once. Sequenced sample: whole blood. This TCR was sampled from an adult who was a healthcare worker with PCR-confirmed SARS-CoV-2 infection or an uninfected control (not recorded which).

The CDR3 region is CASTLDPPGNEQFF. In DNA, the CDR3 is TGTGCCAGCACTCTAGATCCTCCCGGCAATGAGCAGTTCTTC. This chain connects TRBV12-3 or TRBV12-4 to TRBJ2-1, with D uncertain. The length of the CDR3 is 14 residues. Trimming took 7 bases from V and 6 from J, leaving 16 bases between them.